Listed here is a single T cell receptor (beta chain). Some clones are missing from TCRdb's copy, which holds only in-frame ones; the method was immunoSEQ multiplex PCR. The table shows approximately 120,000 clones, with about 90% occurring only once. Per germline, CDR1 SGHAT and CDR2 FQDESV (reference sequence). The CDR3 runs to 15 residues. Between the trimmed V and J ends, which lost 4 bases and 0 bases, there was a span of 12 bases. These data come from a study of OX40 agonist ivuxolimab in advanced cancers. The rearrangement uses TRBV11-1 and TRBJ1-1; no reliable D call. Material: CD4+ or CD8+ T cells sorted from blood, obtained in a trial of the OX40 agonist ivuxolimab. This sequence was found in an adult with an advanced solid tumor such as melanoma, head and neck, liver or kidney cancer. This chain's CDR3 is CASSYPGRLNTEAFF. DNA for the CDR3: TGTGCCAGCAGCTATCCCGGACGGCTGAACACTGAAGCTTTCTTT.